These 13 T cell receptor beta chains came from one sample sequenced in a study of blood T cell repertoires in COVID-19 (dated by TCRdb to between 2020 and 2021). The protocol used for the library was the immunoSEQ multiplex PCR assay. What TCRdb holds here is the immuneACCESS table cut down to in-frame rearrangements. Part of the clones is not present; checked against another copy, under half of the missing clones reflect an unresolved V gene, and the others are unexplained. A total of 120,000 to 150,000 clones appear in this sample, approximately 88% of them only once. The top ten constitute 4.8% of the sample. The sequencing sample was made of peripheral blood. The receptors shown here come from a human donor in a cohort sampled during active COVID-19.

The rearrangement links TRBV6-5 to TRBJ2-7; a possible D gene is TRBD1 (6 bases). V was cut by 4 bases and J by 6 bases, with 16 bases left in between. The CDR3 covers 14 residues. CDR1 MNHEY and CDR2 SVGAGI come from the germline V gene. The CDR3 sequence: CASSSRTDYVEQYF. The CDR3 DNA reads TGTGCCAGCAGTTCTAGGACAGACTATGTCGAGCAGTACTTC.

This clone appeared once. The chain uses TRBV6-4 and TRBJ2-2; 8 nucleotides line up with TRBD2. Germline V gene data show CDR1 as MRHNA and CDR2 as SNTAGT. V lost 7 bases and J lost 7; bases outside the gene matches: 8. The CDR3 sequence is 14 residues long. CDR3 coding DNA: TGTGCCAGCACCAAGCGGGAGAAGGACGGGGAGCTGTTTTTT. Its protein product is CASTKREKDGELFF.

The gene calls are TRBV5-6 and TRBJ2-1; the match to TRBD2 covers 12 bases. CDR1 and CDR2 from the germline V gene are SGHDT and YYEEEE. V lost 4 bases to trimming and J lost 4 bases; unmatched junction nucleotides: 9. This CDR3 has 17 amino acids. CDR3 region: CASSRKQLAGGYNEQFF. The CDR3 DNA is TGTGCCAGCAGCCGGAAACAGCTAGCGGGGGGGTACAATGAGCAGTTCTTC.

Only one count was recorded for this clone. The gene calls are TRBV12-3 or TRBV12-4 and TRBJ1-2, with 7 bases that match TRBD1. The CDR3 length is 12 residues. After removal of 6 bases from V and 6 bases from J, the junction contained 4 bases not matched to a gene. The CDR3 DNA is TGTGCCAGCAGCCTAGGGGGCCATGGCTACACCTTC. The encoded protein is CASSLGGHGYTF.

The genes are TRBV5-4 and TRBJ2-5; a weak D match, TRBD1 (6 bases). The CDR3 is 13 residues long. V lost 5 bases and J lost 5, with 13 bases in between. The germline V gene encodes CDR1 SGHNT and CDR2 YYREEE (reference sequence). In DNA, the CDR3 is TGTGCCAGCAGGCTATACAGGGCCGAGACCCAGTACTTC. This translates into CASRLYRAETQYF.

V gene TRBV6-2 or TRBV6-3 combines with J gene TRBJ2-3, with D possibly TRBD1 on 6 matching bases. Germline assignment: CDR1 MNHEY and CDR2 SVGEGT. This CDR3 is built from 17 residues. V was cut by 0 bases and J by 2 bases, with 15 bases left in between. The CDR3 spells CASSYSRGDRATDTQYF. In nucleotides, the CDR3 is TGTGCCAGCAGTTACTCCAGGGGCGACCGGGCCACAGATACGCAGTATTTT.

This sequence joins TRBV5-1 and TRBJ2-5; 8 nucleotides match TRBD1. The V and J ends lost 6 bases and 5 bases, in that order; junction bases with no gene match: 6. CDR1 and CDR2 from the germline V gene are SGHRS and YFSETQ. The CDR3 is 13 residues long. The CDR3 protein is CASNGQGGETQYF. The CDR3 coding sequence is TGCGCCAGCAACGGACAGGGCGGCGAGACCCAGTACTTC.

This chain's CDR3 is CASSLDGGERTGELFF. The CDR3 region has the DNA TGCGCCAGCAGCTTGGATGGCGGTGAACGGACCGGGGAGCTGTTTTTT. The chain recombines TRBV5-1 with TRBJ2-2; D gene unclear. Germline CDR1 SGHRS, CDR2 YFSETQ. The CDR3 has 16 amino acids. Trimming cost V 0 bases and J 5 bases, with 14 bases left between them.

The chain employs TRBV6-4 and TRBJ2-5; 8 nucleotides match TRBD1. Germline values: CDR1 MRHNA, CDR2 SNTAGT. CDR3 size: 15 residues. Trimming took 6 bases from V and 4 from J; bases not matched to a gene: 10. CDR3 residues: CASSRGFDRGETQYF. In DNA form, the CDR3 reads TGTGCCAGCAGCAGGGGATTCGACAGGGGAGAGACCCAGTACTTC.

The chain recombines TRBV5-4 with TRBJ2-7; tentative D call: TRBD2 (5 bases). The CDR3 is 19 amino acids. Germline V gene lookup returns CDR1 SGHNT and CDR2 YYREEE (reference sequence). Trimming stripped 0 bases from V and 0 bases from J, with 22 bases between. CDR3 residues: CASSLANPVLVGSSYEQYF. CDR3 sequence (DNA): TGTGCCAGCAGCTTGGCCAACCCGGTCCTAGTGGGGAGCTCCTACGAGCAGTACTTC.

The chain has TRBV5-6 and TRBJ2-1; D possibly corresponds to TRBD2 (7 bases). Germline CDR1 is SGHDT and CDR2 is YYEEEE. This CDR3 region has 16 residues. Trimming took off 6 bases at V and 0 bases at J, with 16 bases between the two ends. The CDR3 loop reads CASNWGGRSSYNEQFF. The CDR3 DNA follows: TGTGCCAGCAACTGGGGGGGCAGGAGCTCCTACAATGAGCAGTTCTTC.

The CDR3 reads CAAGGLRQPQHF. CDR3 bases: TGTGCCGCGGGGGGACTCCGGCAGCCCCAGCATTTT. This chain links TRBV3-1 (or the pseudogene TRBV3-2) with TRBJ1-5; weak D call: TRBD1 (5 bases). V lost 11 bases, J lost 7 bases, and 15 bases lay in between. This CDR3 contains 12 residues. Germline assignment: CDR1 LGHDT and CDR2 YNNKEL (reference sequence).

Concerning this clone: An end of the junction does not agree with germline; a read error may underlie this. The chain links TRBV2 to TRBJ1-2, with TRBD1 matching 8 bases. Germline V gene data show CDR1 as SNHLY and CDR2 as FYNNEI. The CDR3 contains 12 residues. DNA for the CDR3: TGTGCCAGCAGAGAAGACAGGGGTGGCTACACCTTC. This sequence encodes CASREDRGGYTF.